Reported below is one TCR beta chain. Germline loops: CDR1 SGHRS, CDR2 YFSETQ. This CDR3 has 14 amino acids. V lost 7 bases, J lost 0 bases, and 11 bases lay in between. The sample originates from a study of blood T cell repertoires in COVID-19. The overall study: Some COVID-19 samples were acute and others convalescent; all came from the United States, Italy and Spain.

Original analysis: Estimated nucleated cell counts came from reference gene primer amplification. Generated by immunoSEQ multiplex PCR, the TCRdb table keeps only in-frame clones and is missing some. The DNA was the basis for D and trimming; V, J and clone size are from that table. This table has tens of thousands of clones, 80% to 90% appearing once. This receptor was identified in a man in his 60s with acute or convalescent COVID-19. Source material: peripheral blood. The rearrangement joins TRBV5-1 to TRBJ1-3; D gene uncertain. The CDR3 loop is CASRRELSGNTIYF. The CDR3 coding sequence is TGCGCCAGCCGGCGGGAACTCTCTGGAAACACCATATATTTT. The whole variable domain, remainder taken from reference TRBV5-1 and TRBJ1-3, is KAGVTQTPRYLIKTRGQQVTLSCSPISGHRSVSWYQQTPGQGLQFLFEYFSETQRNKGNFPGRFSGRQFSNSRSEMNVSTLELGDSALYLCASRRELSGNTIYFGEGSWLTVV.